Detailed here is one T cell receptor beta chain. Sequenced by immunoSEQ multiplex PCR; TCRdb stores in-frame clones only, minus some. Of 100,000 to 150,000 clones listed, about 90% are singletons. CDR1 and CDR2 from the germline V gene are SNHLY and FYNNEI. The ends lost 1 base at V and 10 bases at J; junction bases unmatched: 7. The CDR3 is 15 amino acids. These data are taken from a study of control samples from healthy donors and cancer patients. The V and J genes are TRBV2 and TRBJ1-6; 7 nucleotides agree with TRBD1. The receptor's source is a woman between 50 and 59 years old in good health. The source material was blood. CDR3 coding DNA: TGTGCCAGCAGTGAAGTTGAGGGGGCGCACTCACCCCTCCACTTT. It is translated as CASSEVEGAHSPLHF. Full variable domain (remainder filled in from reference TRBV2 and TRBJ1-6): EPEVTQTPSHQVTQMGQEVILRCVPISNHLYFYWYRQILGQKVEFLVSFYNNEISEKSEIFDDQFSVERPDGSNFTLKIRSTKLEDSAMYFCASSEVEGAHSPLHFGNGTRLTVT.